The clone carrying this T cell receptor (beta chain) appeared a few times. This sample stems from a study of blood T cells in healthy people across ages. The V segment lost 7 bases and the J segment 3 bases; nucleotides outside the gene matches: 7. The CDR3 has 14 amino acids. Germline lookup yields CDR1 LNHNV and CDR2 YYDKDF (reference sequence). Then a second PCR, running roughly 7 to 11 cycles, was carried out with a sample-barcoded 5' primer and a J-beta primer mix. TCRdb used MiXCR to reprocess the 5' RACE reads, holding one entry per CDR3 protein. The sample lists nearly 800,000 distinct CDR3 sequences, roughly 25% occurring once. Separately, the same data were catalogued under a study of T cells of mothers and their children.

The sequence was collected from a boy between 10 and 17 years old in good health. Sequenced material: blood. This chain connects TRBV15 to TRBJ1-1; 8 bases are a match to TRBD1. CDR3 bases: TGTGCCACCAAACAGGGGGGTTTTTACACTGAAGCTTTCTTT. This codes for CATKQGGFYTEAFF. Using reference TRBV15 and TRBJ1-1 for the parts outside the CDR3, the full variable domain is DAMVIQNPRYQVTQFGKPVTLSCSQTLNHNVMYWYQQKSSQAPKLLFHYYDKDFNNEADTPDNFQSRRPNTSFCFLDIRSPGLGDTAMYLCATKQGGFYTEAFFGQGTRLTVV.